A selection of T cell receptor beta chains follows, all from one sample in a study of CD8+ T cells in alopecia areata. The assay was immunoSEQ multiplex PCR, and TCRdb's table has in-frame clones only and misses some. The sample yields approximately 150,000 clones, 55% to 65% seen once. Input material: CD4+ T cells sorted from blood. The receptors here all came from a human donor in good health. Both conserved end residues are part of each CDR3. The order of the fields is D gene, J gene, V gene, clone size, CDR3 protein, CDR3 DNA. A D gene is named only where the DNA matches it firmly. The size of a clone is reported for some rows only, either as once, few or many, or as a class for expanded clones.

d_call: NA
j_call: TRBJ1-5
v_call: TRBV5-1
clone_size: few
cdr3_aa: CASSLEGGNQPQHF
cdr3_nt: TGCGCCAGCAGCTTGGAGGGGGGCAATCAGCCCCAGCATTTT

d_call: TRBD1
j_call: TRBJ2-5
v_call: TRBV2
clone_size: NA
cdr3_aa: CASSIRDSENQETQYF
cdr3_nt: TGTGCCAGCAGTATCCGGGACAGTGAAAACCAAGAGACCCAGTACTTC

d_call: TRBD2
j_call: TRBJ2-1
v_call: TRBV18
clone_size: few
cdr3_aa: CASSHGTIGQFF
cdr3_nt: TGTGCCAGCTCACACGGGACTATCGGGCAGTTCTTC

d_call: TRBD1
j_call: TRBJ2-7
v_call: TRBV6-5
clone_size: NA
cdr3_aa: CASTRDRESEQYF
cdr3_nt: TGTGCCAGCACGCGGGACAGGGAATCCGAGCAGTACTTC

d_call: TRBD2
j_call: TRBJ2-1
v_call: TRBV7-2
clone_size: NA
cdr3_aa: CASSFRLADSYNEQFF
cdr3_nt: TGTGCCAGCAGCTTTAGACTAGCGGATTCCTACAATGAGCAGTTCTTC

d_call: NA
j_call: TRBJ1-4
v_call: TRBV25-1
clone_size: NA
cdr3_aa: CASSGSVVATTNEKLFF
cdr3_nt: TGTGCCAGCAGTGGATCAGTAGTGGCTACAACTAATGAAAAACTGTTTTTT

d_call: TRBD2
j_call: TRBJ2-5
v_call: TRBV29-1
clone_size: NA
cdr3_aa: CSVGGRGSQETQYF
cdr3_nt: TGCAGCGTTGGGGGGAGGGGTTCTCAAGAGACCCAGTACTTC

d_call: NA
j_call: TRBJ1-2
v_call: TRBV5-1
clone_size: NA
cdr3_aa: CASSLEAVDGYTF
cdr3_nt: TGCGCCAGCAGCTTGGAGGCAGTTGATGGCTACACCTTC

d_call: TRBD1
j_call: TRBJ2-1
v_call: TRBV29-1
clone_size: NA
cdr3_aa: CSAQGVLYNEQFF
cdr3_nt: TGCAGCGCGCAGGGGGTACTCTACAATGAGCAGTTCTTC

d_call: NA
j_call: TRBJ2-6
v_call: TRBV11-2
clone_size: few
cdr3_aa: CASSFGGRGTGANVLTF
cdr3_nt: TGTGCCAGCAGCTTTGGGGGGCGAGGGACCGGGGCCAACGTCCTGACTTTC

d_call: NA
j_call: TRBJ2-5
v_call: TRBV7-8
clone_size: NA
cdr3_aa: CASSSQGLEETQYF
cdr3_nt: TGTGCCAGCAGCTCACAGGGTCTGGAGGAGACCCAGTACTTC

d_call: TRBD1
j_call: TRBJ2-3
v_call: TRBV10-3
clone_size: NA
cdr3_aa: CAIRDWTGGFTDTQYF
cdr3_nt: TGTGCCATCAGGGACTGGACAGGGGGTTTTACAGATACGCAGTATTTT

d_call: TRBD2
j_call: TRBJ2-7
v_call: TRBV27
clone_size: NA
cdr3_aa: CASSLWSPTSGSEQYF
cdr3_nt: TGTGCCAGCAGTTTATGGTCCCCGACTAGCGGGAGCGAGCAGTACTTC

d_call: NA
j_call: TRBJ2-5
v_call: TRBV30
clone_size: few
cdr3_aa: CAWSARSRSVETQYF
cdr3_nt: TGTGCCTGGAGTGCCCGCTCCAGGTCTGTTGAGACCCAGTACTTC

d_call: NA
j_call: TRBJ2-1
v_call: TRBV14
clone_size: NA
cdr3_aa: CASSLRQGGEQFF
cdr3_nt: TGTGCCAGCAGCTTGAGGCAGGGTGGTGAGCAGTTCTTC

d_call: TRBD2
j_call: TRBJ2-7
v_call: TRBV5-1
clone_size: NA
cdr3_aa: CASSSGLAGALEQYF
cdr3_nt: TGCGCCAGCAGCTCGGGACTAGCGGGAGCCCTCGAGCAGTACTTC

d_call: NA
j_call: TRBJ2-5
v_call: TRBV7-9
clone_size: once
cdr3_aa: CASSFIQIQETQYF
cdr3_nt: TGTGCCAGCAGCTTTATACAGATCCAAGAGACCCAGTACTTC

d_call: NA
j_call: TRBJ2-6
v_call: TRBV7-9
clone_size: NA
cdr3_aa: CASSPQWFSGANVLTF
cdr3_nt: TGTGCCAGCAGCCCCCAGTGGTTCTCTGGGGCCAACGTCCTGACTTTC

d_call: NA
j_call: TRBJ2-1
v_call: TRBV29-1
clone_size: NA
cdr3_aa: CSVETSSGLGIF
cdr3_nt: TGCAGCGTCGAAACGTCGAGCGGGCTCGGGATCTTC

d_call: TRBD2
j_call: TRBJ2-1
v_call: TRBV4-2
clone_size: few
cdr3_aa: CASSQQGGGLADNEQFF
cdr3_nt: TGTGCCAGCAGCCAACAGGGAGGGGGACTAGCTGATAATGAGCAGTTCTTC

d_call: NA
j_call: TRBJ2-7
v_call: TRBV29-1
clone_size: few
cdr3_aa: CSDLGGLDYEQYF
cdr3_nt: TGCAGCGATCTCGGGGGGCTCGACTACGAGCAGTACTTC

d_call: NA
j_call: TRBJ2-7
v_call: TRBV7-2
clone_size: NA
cdr3_aa: CASSLGVGQFYEQYF
cdr3_nt: TGTGCCAGCAGCTTAGGAGTCGGGCAGTTCTACGAGCAGTACTTC

d_call: NA
j_call: TRBJ2-3
v_call: TRBV15
clone_size: NA
cdr3_aa: CATSRELGLTDTQYF
cdr3_nt: TGTGCCACCAGCAGAGAACTGGGTCTCACAGATACGCAGTATTTT

d_call: TRBD2
j_call: TRBJ2-5
v_call: TRBV29-1
clone_size: NA
cdr3_aa: CSVETSGRRETQYF
cdr3_nt: TGCAGCGTTGAGACTAGCGGGAGGAGAGAGACCCAGTACTTC

d_call: NA
j_call: TRBJ1-2
v_call: TRBV29-1
clone_size: NA
cdr3_aa: CSVEDRVGYGYTF
cdr3_nt: TGCAGCGTTGAGGACCGGGTTGGCTATGGCTACACCTTC

d_call: NA
j_call: TRBJ1-2
v_call: TRBV25-1
clone_size: NA
cdr3_aa: CASSYTGNYGYTF
cdr3_nt: TGTGCCAGCAGCTATACAGGGAACTATGGCTACACCTTC